What follows are 32 T cell receptor beta chains derived from one specimen sequenced in a study of blood T cell repertoires in COVID-19. The data were produced by immunoSEQ multiplex PCR, yet TCRdb's version contains in-frame clones alone and is incomplete. The sample holds some 41,000 clones; around 80% are singletons and the top ten take less than 55%. Sequencing input: peripheral blood. All receptors derive from a woman over 75 with active or convalescent COVID-19.

This sequence joins TRBV6-2 or TRBV6-3 and TRBJ1-5; D is ambiguous. Per germline, CDR1 MNHEY and CDR2 SVGEGT. The CDR3 covers 13 residues. V dropped 9 bases and J dropped 6 bases, with 15 bases sitting between them. The CDR3: CASSLQRPQPQHF. The CDR3 coding sequence is TGTGCCAGTAGCCTTCAGCGGCCTCAGCCCCAGCATTTT.

This chain uses TRBV19 with TRBJ1-5; unclear D gene. Trimming pared 3 bases from V and 0 bases from J, leaving 9 bases between. The CDR3 covers 15 residues. From germline, CDR1 is LNHDA and CDR2 SQIVND (reference sequence). CDR3 loop: CASSIGTVSNQPQHF. The CDR3 DNA reads as TGTGCCAGTAGTATTGGCACAGTTAGCAATCAGCCCCAGCATTTT.

The chain is built from TRBV25-1 and TRBJ1-2, with 7 bases matching TRBD1. CDR1 MGHDK and CDR2 SYGVNS come from the germline V gene. This CDR3 is 15 amino acids long. The J segment lost 8 bases and the V segment lost 8 bases, leaving 17 bases of the junction unmatched. The CDR3 bases are TGTGCCAGCGGACACCGCGGGACAGATCCTATGGGCTACACCTTC. Its translation: CASGHRGTDPMGYTF.

The chain links TRBV3-1 (or the pseudogene TRBV3-2) to TRBJ2-1, with 11 nucleotides matching TRBD2. Trimming cost V 4 bases and J 10 bases; bases outside gene matches: 15. This CDR3 has 17 amino acids. Germline assignment: CDR1 LGHDT and CDR2 YNNKEL (reference sequence). The CDR3 region is CASSPFLGTSGPGEQFF. CDR3 sequence (DNA): TGTGCCAGCAGCCCTTTTCTAGGGACTAGCGGTCCCGGCGAGCAGTTCTTC.

The CDR3 is CASSQPRGGRAGEETQYF. CDR3 sequence (DNA): TGTGCCAGCAGTCAACCCCGGGGCGGGAGGGCCGGTGAAGAGACCCAGTACTTC. V gene TRBV6-6 combines with J gene TRBJ2-5; 9 bases are a match to TRBD2. This CDR3 contains 18 residues. With V trimmed by 5 bases and J by 3 bases, 16 bases remained unmatched. Germline V gives CDR1 MNHNY, CDR2 SVGAGI (reference sequence).

This chain links TRBV4-3 with TRBJ2-3, with TRBD1 matching over 11 bases. From germline, CDR1 is LGHNA and CDR2 YSLEER. The V and J ends lost 0 bases and 10 bases, in that order; junction bases with no gene match: 3. This CDR3 spans 14 amino acids. CDR3: CASSQDRDRGAQYF. CDR3 coding DNA: TGCGCCAGCAGCCAAGACAGGGACAGGGGGGCGCAGTATTTT.

CDR3 loop: CASSIFATGGSNYGYTF. CDR3 in DNA: TGTGCCAGTAGTATATTTGCGACAGGGGGAAGTAACTATGGCTACACCTTC. J is TRBJ1-2 and V is TRBV19; 9 positions match TRBD1. The V gene's germline CDR1 is LNHDA and CDR2 SQIVND (reference sequence). The V and J ends lost 2 bases and 1 base, in that order; junction bases with no gene match: 8. The CDR3 is 17 residues long.

This clone was detected once. J is TRBJ2-7 and V is TRBV6-2 or TRBV6-3, with TRBD2 matching 7 bases. The CDR3 consists of 16 residues. V lost 1 base, J lost 5 bases, and 11 bases stayed unmatched. CDR1 is MNHEY and CDR2 is SVGEGT in the germline V gene. In nucleotides, the CDR3 is TGTGCCAGCAGTTACTTGGAAGGCGGGAGTTACCACGAGCAGTACTTC. This gives the protein CASSYLEGGSYHEQYF.

V is TRBV28 and J is TRBJ2-3; D is perhaps TRBD1 (6 bases). The CDR3 consists of 16 residues. V lost 1 base and J lost 2, with 13 bases in between. Per germline, CDR1 MDHEN and CDR2 SYDVKM. CDR3 nucleotide sequence: TGTGCCAGCAGTTTATTCCAGGGGTGGTCCACAGATACGCAGTATTTT. Protein sequence: CASSLFQGWSTDTQYF.

This clone was recorded once. The chain recombines TRBV14 with TRBJ2-5, with TRBD2 identical over 13 bases. The CDR3 totals 18 residues. The germline gives CDR1 SGHDN, CDR2 FVKESK. V shed 0 bases and J 5 bases; nucleotides not matched to a gene: 9. The CDR3 protein is CASSQEMYRTSGSETQYF. The CDR3 DNA follows: TGTGCCAGCAGCCAAGAAATGTATAGGACTAGCGGGAGCGAGACCCAGTACTTC.

The chain has TRBV6-5 and TRBJ1-4; the match to TRBD1 covers 7 bases. The V and J ends lost 6 bases and 3 bases, in that order; junction bases with no gene match: 4. Looked up from germline, CDR1 is MNHEY and CDR2 is SVGAGI. The CDR3 sequence is 14 residues long. CDR3 protein: CASRSGQANEKLFF. In DNA, the CDR3 is TGTGCCAGCAGATCAGGACAGGCTAATGAAAAACTGTTTTTT.

The chain uses TRBV5-1 and TRBJ2-2; 12 nucleotides match TRBD2. Germline V gene data show CDR1 as SGHRS and CDR2 as YFSETQ. The CDR3 consists of 18 residues. V was pared by 4 bases and J by 6 bases, with 13 bases of the junction left unmatched. The CDR3 region is CASSVTGLTSGSPGELFF. The CDR3 bases are TGCGCCAGCAGCGTTACAGGGTTGACTAGCGGGAGTCCCGGGGAGCTGTTTTTT.

The rearrangement uses TRBV6-5 and TRBJ2-2; 7 bases align to TRBD1. The CDR3 loop spans 15 amino acids. The V gene's germline CDR1 is MNHEY and CDR2 SVGAGI. V gave up 6 bases and J gave up 0 bases; unmatched junction bases: 4. This chain's CDR3 is CASRPGQSNTGELFF. In DNA form, the CDR3 reads TGTGCCAGCAGACCGGGACAGTCGAACACCGGGGAGCTGTTTTTT.

V gene TRBV9 combines with J gene TRBJ2-2, with a tentative D call TRBD1 (5 bases). The V and J ends lost 0 bases and 4 bases respectively, with 13 bases between them. Germline CDR1 and CDR2: SGDLS and YYNGEE. This CDR3 is 16 amino acids long. The CDR3 DNA reads as TGTGCCAGCAGCGTAGAAGCAGGGTATAGCACCGGGGAGCTGTTTTTT. Its translation is CASSVEAGYSTGELFF.

The chain combines TRBV7-6 with TRBJ2-7; perhaps TRBD1 as D (6 bases). The CDR3 totals 15 residues. The V end lost 5 bases, the J end lost 7 bases, and 21 bases lay between the germline ends. Germline CDR1 reads SGHVS; CDR2 reads FNYEAQ. The CDR3 region has the DNA TGTGCCAGCAGCCCGGGACATCTCAAAGTCTATGAGCAGTACTTC. Residues: CASSPGHLKVYEQYF.

This sequence joins TRBV19 and TRBJ2-2; a possible D gene is TRBD1 (6 bases). CDR3 length: 17 residues. CDR1 and CDR2 (germline): LNHDA, SQIVND (reference sequence). V was cut by 4 bases and J by 1 base, with 16 bases left in between. CDR3 bases: TGTGCCAGTAGTAGTGTTGGGACAAGGGGGAACACCGGGGAGCTGTTTTTT. Encoded protein: CASSSVGTRGNTGELFF.

The genes are TRBV28 and TRBJ1-2, with D hard to call. The ends were cut back, 3 bases at V and 4 bases at J, with 12 bases in the middle. This CDR3 comprises 14 residues. Germline V gene lookup returns CDR1 MDHEN and CDR2 SYDVKM. The CDR3 bases are TGTGCCAGCAGTTTCCGGGAATCCCGCTATGGCTACACCTTC. The encoded protein is CASSFRESRYGYTF.

The gene calls are TRBV18 and TRBJ1-1; D remains ambiguous. From germline, CDR1 is KGHSH and CDR2 LQKENI. Trimming removed 3 bases at V and 4 bases at J, with 15 bases between. CDR3 size: 15 residues. Here the CDR3 DNA reads TGTGCCAGCTCACCCTTGGAGGTTTTAGGCACTGAAGCTTTCTTT. It translates to CASSPLEVLGTEAFF.

V is TRBV19 and J is TRBJ1-5; D remains ambiguous. V was trimmed by 2 bases and J by 3 bases, leaving 8 bases between them. Germline values: CDR1 LNHDA, CDR2 SQIVND (reference sequence). The CDR3 length is 14 residues. In DNA form, the CDR3 reads TGTGCCAGTAGTATAAGAGCTGACAATCAGCCCCAGCATTTT. This gives the protein CASSIRADNQPQHF.

V is TRBV18 and J is TRBJ2-1; D may be TRBD1 (5 bases). Trimming removed 5 bases from V and 7 bases from J, with 9 bases in between. Germline loops: CDR1 KGHSH, CDR2 LQKENI. The CDR3 spans 12 residues. CDR3 DNA: TGTGCCAGCTCAAAAGGGGTTAATGAGCAGTTCTTC. Its protein product is CASSKGVNEQFF.

The chain employs TRBV6-4 and TRBJ1-1; no reliable D call. V was cut by 5 bases and J by 0 bases, with 7 bases left in between. Germline V gene data show CDR1 as MRHNA and CDR2 as SNTAGT. This CDR3 is 13 amino acids long. CDR3 nucleotides: TGTGCCAGCAGTAAACAGATGAACACTGAAGCTTTCTTT. This translates into CASSKQMNTEAFF.

The chain uses TRBV27 and TRBJ2-3; 8 bases are shared with TRBD2. Germline V gene data show CDR1 as MNHEY and CDR2 as SMNVEV (reference sequence). The CDR3 sequence is 15 residues long. V was clipped by 3 bases and J by 1 base; unmatched bases: 3. Written as DNA, the CDR3 is TGTGCCAGCAGTTTGACGACTAGCGGCACAGATACGCAGTATTTT. Residues: CASSLTTSGTDTQYF.

The CDR3 sequence: CASSLLATNEKLFF. CDR3 nucleotide sequence: TGCGCCAGCAGCTTATTAGCAACTAATGAAAAACTGTTTTTT. The chain recombines TRBV5-1 with TRBJ1-4; D remains unclear. V gave up 2 bases and J gave up 0 bases, with 5 bases separating them. The V gene's germline CDR1 is SGHRS and CDR2 YFSETQ. The CDR3 loop spans 14 amino acids.

The V call is TRBV5-1, the J call TRBJ1-1; the match to TRBD1 covers 7 bases. CDR3 length: 15 amino acids. Looked up from germline, CDR1 is SGHRS and CDR2 is YFSETQ. The ends lost 4 bases at V and 2 bases at J; junction bases unmatched: 8. As DNA, the CDR3 is TGCGCCAGCAGCGTACAGGGGATAACCAACACTGAAGCTTTCTTT. Translated, it gives CASSVQGITNTEAFF. Full variable domain (remainder filled in from reference TRBV5-1 and TRBJ1-1): KAGVTQTPRYLIKTRGQQVTLSCSPISGHRSVSWYQQTPGQGLQFLFEYFSETQRNKGNFPGRFSGRQFSNSRSEMNVSTLELGDSALYLCASSVQGITNTEAFFGQGTRLTVV.

This clone was counted once. This chain joins TRBV30 and TRBJ2-5; 7 bases match TRBD1. The CDR3 has 14 residues. Germline lookup yields CDR1 GTSNPN and CDR2 SVGIG (reference sequence). V was pared by 7 bases and J by 5 bases, with 13 bases of the junction left unmatched. The CDR3: CALAAQGRRETQYF. For the CDR3, the DNA is TGTGCCTTGGCGGCACAGGGGAGACGGGAGACCCAGTACTTC.

On this clone: No DNA is shown, since the ends of the CDR3 on it are uncertain; the CDR3 is the one TCRdb lists. V and J are TRBV6-2 or TRBV6-3 and TRBJ2-4; the table assigns TRBD2, which was not confirmed against the DNA. Germline V CDR1 and CDR2: MNHEY, SVGEGT. The CDR3 is made up of 14 amino acids, end residues included. CDR3 region: CASSSSGEQNIQYF.

This chain uses TRBV9 with TRBJ2-1, with 9 nucleotides matching TRBD2. The germline CDR1 and CDR2 sequences are SGDLS and YYNGEE. V shed 2 bases, J shed 7 bases, and the junction held 10 bases outside the gene matches. The CDR3 length is 16 residues. The CDR3 protein is CASSVGLAGWGNEQFF. DNA for the CDR3: TGTGCCAGCAGCGTCGGGCTAGCGGGATGGGGAAATGAGCAGTTCTTC.

V usage is TRBV29-1 and J usage is TRBJ2-4, with D maybe TRBD2 (5 bases). Deletions cut 6 bases from V and 11 bases from J, with 20 bases between. The CDR3 has 13 residues. Germline lookup yields CDR1 SQVTM and CDR2 ANQGSEA. CDR3 DNA: TGCAGCGTACGTATCAGCTACCGGGAAGTTCAGTACTTC. This translates into CSVRISYREVQYF.

The chain combines TRBV4-1 with TRBJ1-4; possibly TRBD1 for D (5 bases). V was clipped by 0 bases and J by 0 bases, with 8 bases between them. The CDR3 is 16 amino acids. Looked up from germline, CDR1 is MGHRA and CDR2 is YSYEKL. Here the CDR3 DNA reads TGCGCCAGCAGCCAAGAGGACATCGCAACTAATGAAAAACTGTTTTTT. This codes for CASSQEDIATNEKLFF.

The rearrangement uses TRBV12-3 or TRBV12-4 and TRBJ2-7; D gene ambiguous. The CDR3 totals 12 residues. Deletions cut 6 bases from V and 4 bases from J, with 10 bases between. The CDR3 spells CASSRDRYEQYF. In DNA form, the CDR3 reads TGTGCCAGCAGCCGAGATCGTTACGAGCAGTACTTC.

The chain joins TRBV29-1 to TRBJ2-7; perhaps TRBD2 as D (5 bases). The CDR3 covers 11 residues. Trimming took 4 bases from V and 6 from J, leaving 10 bases between them. The germline CDR1 and CDR2 sequences are SQVTM and ANQGSEA. CDR3 region: CSVGERAEQYF. CDR3 sequence (DNA): TGCAGCGTTGGAGAGAGGGCCGAGCAGTACTTC.

This rearrangement joins TRBV7-2 to TRBJ2-7; D might be TRBD1 (6 bases). The length of the CDR3 is 14 residues. V was pared by 0 bases and J by 3 bases, with 9 bases between. The germline CDR1 and CDR2 sequences are SGHTA and FQGNSA. The CDR3 here is CASSLAGDNYEQYF. The CDR3 DNA is TGTGCCAGCAGCTTAGCGGGGGACAACTACGAGCAGTACTTC.